Listed here are 31 T cell receptor beta chains from one sample, sequenced in a study of blood T cell repertoires in COVID-19. Assay: immunoSEQ multiplex PCR; the TCRdb copy retains only in-frame clones and omits some. Among some 200,000 clones listed, 80% to 90% were seen once. Material for sequencing was peripheral blood. The receptors here all came from a woman in her thirties or forties with COVID-19, enrolled during active disease.

The gene calls are TRBV18 and TRBJ1-4; 7 bases fit TRBD1. With 5 bases clipped from V and 5 bases from J, the junction kept 8 bases outside the gene matches. The CDR3 is made up of 15 amino acids. The germline gives CDR1 KGHSH, CDR2 LQKENI. DNA of the CDR3: TGTGCCAGCTCAACCGGGACAGCAAGGAATGAAAAACTGTTTTTT. This codes for CASSTGTARNEKLFF.

This chain links TRBV12-3 or TRBV12-4 with TRBJ2-1, with D perhaps matching TRBD1 (5 bases). This CDR3 region has 11 residues. V lost 6 bases and J lost 11, with 11 bases in between. CDR3 region: CASSPDSQQFF. The CDR3 nucleotides are TGTGCCAGCAGCCCCGACAGCCAGCAGTTCTTC.

The genes are TRBV3-1 (or the pseudogene TRBV3-2) and TRBJ2-5; D possibly corresponds to TRBD1 (6 bases). Germline V CDR1 and CDR2: LGHDT, YNNKEL (reference sequence). The CDR3 extends over 13 amino acids. V lost 4 bases to trimming and J lost 8 bases, with 14 bases between them. The CDR3 region has the DNA TGTGCCAGCAGCCGCCAGGGGCCTGAAACCCAGTACTTC. Its translation: CASSRQGPETQYF.

The chain employs TRBV27 and TRBJ1-1; 8 bases line up with TRBD1. J gave up 4 bases and V 7 bases, and 8 bases lay outside the gene matches. The CDR3 is 14 amino acids. In germline, CDR1 is MNHEY, CDR2 SMNVEV (reference sequence). The CDR3 DNA reads as TGTGCCAGCACCCGGACAGGGAGCCTCACTGAAGCTTTCTTT. Translating it yields CASTRTGSLTEAFF.

This sequence joins TRBV6-5 and TRBJ1-2, with D possibly matching TRBD1 (5 bases). CDR1 is MNHEY and CDR2 is SVGAGI in the germline V gene. The CDR3 sequence is 12 residues long. Trimming stripped 11 bases from V and 4 bases from J, with 14 bases between. CDR3 sequence reads: CALIDSIYGYTF. DNA for the CDR3: TGTGCCTTGATCGACAGCATCTATGGCTACACCTTC.

V usage is TRBV7-9 and J usage is TRBJ2-3, with 7 bases identical to TRBD2. The CDR3 has 12 residues. Trimming cost V 11 bases and J 4 bases; bases outside gene matches: 6. Germline assignment: CDR1 SEHNR and CDR2 FQNEAQ (reference sequence). Here the CDR3 reads CAGGRDSDTQYF. The CDR3 region has the DNA TGTGCCGGGGGGAGGGACTCAGATACGCAGTATTTT.

In this sample, this clone turned up once. The chain has TRBV5-6 and TRBJ2-2; D is unclear. Trimming shortened V by 0 bases and J by 4 bases, and 16 bases separated the two germline ends. CDR1 SGHDT and CDR2 YYEEEE come from the germline V gene. This CDR3 comprises 17 residues. The CDR3 protein is CASSLAVQPVPTGELFF. CDR3 coding DNA: TGTGCCAGCAGCTTGGCCGTTCAACCGGTCCCCACCGGGGAGCTGTTTTTT.

The V and J genes are TRBV6-1 and TRBJ2-3, with unresolved D. Germline values: CDR1 MNHNS, CDR2 SASEGT. CDR3 length: 16 residues. Trimming cost V 4 bases and J 3 bases, with 17 bases left between them. CDR3 in DNA: TGTGCCAGCAGTGCCTCCCGGGTCGGTGGAACAGATACGCAGTATTTT. Residues: CASSASRVGGTDTQYF.

The chain uses TRBV7-2 and TRBJ1-2; D not resolved. This CDR3 contains 14 residues. V lost 4 bases to trimming and J lost 8 bases, with 17 bases between them. Germline CDR1 is SGHTA and CDR2 is FQGNSA. CDR3 coding DNA: TGTGCCAGCAGCTCGTATTCGGGGTTGGCAGGCTACACCTTC. Residues: CASSSYSGLAGYTF. Filled out from reference TRBV7-2 and TRBJ1-2, the complete variable domain reads GAGVSQSPSNKVTEKGKDVELRCDPISGHTALYWYRQSLGQGLEFLIYFQGNSAPDKSGLPSDRFSAERTGGSVSTLTIQRTQQEDSAVYLCASSSYSGLAGYTFGSGTRLTVV.

The chain joins TRBV10-3 to TRBJ2-5; 7 positions agree with TRBD1. This CDR3 comprises 14 residues. J lost 5 bases, V lost 8 bases, and 11 bases had no gene match. The germline gives CDR1 ENHRY, CDR2 SYGVKD. The DNA for the CDR3 is TGTGCCATCGGTACAGGGGTGTCTGGGGAGACCCAGTACTTC. Its translation: CAIGTGVSGETQYF.

V is TRBV28 and J is TRBJ1-2; 9 bases line up with TRBD1. Trimming at V came to 6 bases and at J to 7 bases, leaving 12 bases not matched to a gene. Germline values: CDR1 MDHEN, CDR2 SYDVKM. This CDR3 spans 15 amino acids. CDR3 region: CASRWGGTGLSGYTF. CDR3 coding DNA: TGTGCCAGCAGGTGGGGGGGGACAGGGCTTTCTGGCTACACCTTC.

This rearrangement joins TRBV18 to TRBJ2-2, with 10 bases that match TRBD2. CDR1 is KGHSH, CDR2 LQKENI, per germline. Losses at the gene ends were 3 bases for V and 4 bases for J; bases not matched to a gene: 5. There are 16 residues in the CDR3. CDR3: CASSPFLAGATGELFF. CDR3 DNA: TGTGCCAGCTCACCTTTCCTAGCGGGAGCCACCGGGGAGCTGTTTTTT.

This chain uses TRBV30 with TRBJ1-6; 7 positions match TRBD1. This CDR3 has 16 amino acids. Trimming at V came to 4 bases and at J to 0 bases, leaving 6 bases not matched to a gene. The germline V gene has CDR1 GTSNPN and CDR2 SVGIG (reference sequence). CDR3 amino acids: CAWIRQGSSYNSPLHF. The CDR3 region has the DNA TGTGCCTGGATCCGACAGGGCAGCTCCTATAATTCACCCCTCCACTTT. The full variable domain, its missing parts supplied by reference TRBV30 and TRBJ1-6, is SQTIHQWPATLVQPVGSPLSLECTVEGTSNPNLYWYRQAAGRGLQLLFYSVGIGQISSEVPQNLSASRPQDRQFILSSKKLLLSDSGFYLCAWIRQGSSYNSPLHFGNGTRLTVT.

The genes are TRBV5-8 and TRBJ2-2; no reliable D call. This CDR3 is built from 14 residues. V was trimmed by 4 bases and J by 7 bases, leaving 14 bases between them. Germline V gene sequence: CDR1 SGHTS, CDR2 YDEGEE. The CDR3: CASSINRVSGELFF. For the CDR3, the DNA is TGTGCCAGCAGCATCAATCGGGTTAGCGGGGAGCTGTTTTTT.

The gene calls are TRBV3-1 (or the pseudogene TRBV3-2) and TRBJ2-5, with a possible D match to TRBD1 (7 bases). CDR1 and CDR2 (germline): LGHDT, YNNKEL (reference sequence). There are 14 residues in the CDR3. V was pared by 6 bases and J by 5 bases, with 16 bases between. The CDR3 is CASRREQGRETQYF. The CDR3 nucleotides read TGTGCCAGCAGGAGGGAACAGGGGAGGGAGACCCAGTACTTC.

The V gene is TRBV3-1 (or the pseudogene TRBV3-2), the J gene TRBJ2-2; 8 bases map to TRBD1. After removal of 4 bases from V and 5 bases from J, the junction contained 9 bases not matched to a gene. Germline V lookup: CDR1 LGHDT, CDR2 YNNKEL (reference sequence). The CDR3 has 16 amino acids. In nucleotides, the CDR3 is TGTGCCAGCAGCCGTCCGGGACAGGCCAGGACCGGGGAGCTGTTTTTT. The encoded protein is CASSRPGQARTGELFF.

This clone was detected only a few times. This chain uses TRBV12-3 or TRBV12-4 with TRBJ1-5; no definite D call. This CDR3 comprises 13 residues. V lost 7 bases and J 7 bases, leaving 14 bases between the germline ends. CDR3 DNA: TGTGCCAGCACCTCAGAGGCCCGGCAGCCCCAGCATTTT. This sequence encodes CASTSEARQPQHF.

V is TRBV28 and J is TRBJ2-1; 10 nucleotides match TRBD2. Trimming at V came to 5 bases and at J to 7 bases, leaving 8 bases not matched to a gene. CDR1 is MDHEN, CDR2 SYDVKM, per germline. The CDR3 extends over 15 amino acids. The CDR3 nucleotides are TGTGCCAGCAGTGCACCGGGACTAGCGAGGAATGAGCAGTTCTTC. This codes for CASSAPGLARNEQFF.

This clone was observed once. The chain uses TRBV27 and TRBJ2-7; 13 positions agree with TRBD2. From germline, CDR1 is MNHEY and CDR2 SMNVEV (reference sequence). J was trimmed by 6 bases and V by 2 bases; bases with no gene match: 7. The CDR3 is made up of 16 amino acids. In nucleotides, the CDR3 is TGTGCCAGCAGTTTAAGGACTAGCGGGAGTTTGGGCGAGCAGTACTTC. Its translation is CASSLRTSGSLGEQYF.

This chain joins TRBV5-8 and TRBJ2-5, with 13 bases fitting TRBD2. Germline assignment: CDR1 SGHTS and CDR2 YDEGEE. V lost 4 bases to trimming and J lost 4 bases; unmatched junction nucleotides: 4. This CDR3 has 15 amino acids. CDR3 loop: CASSRGLAGRETQYF. CDR3 bases: TGTGCCAGCAGCCGGGGACTAGCGGGACGAGAGACCCAGTACTTC.

J is TRBJ2-1 and V is TRBV6-4; a weak D match, TRBD2 (6 bases). From germline, CDR1 is MRHNA and CDR2 SNTAGT. The CDR3 contains 15 residues. Deletions cut 2 bases from V and 3 bases from J, with 11 bases between. DNA for the CDR3: TGTGCCAGCAGTGACCGGGGCGGGGACTACAATGAGCAGTTCTTC. This translates into CASSDRGGDYNEQFF.

The chain joins TRBV5-1 to TRBJ1-4; 7 bases match TRBD1. CDR3 length: 15 amino acids. From germline, CDR1 is SGHRS and CDR2 YFSETQ. With 0 bases clipped from V and 6 bases from J, the junction kept 5 bases outside the gene matches. This chain's CDR3 is CASSLAGTEYEKLFF. The DNA for the CDR3 is TGCGCCAGCAGCTTGGCCGGGACAGAGTATGAAAAACTGTTTTTT.

The chain combines TRBV28 with TRBJ2-7; 12 bases map to TRBD2. The CDR3 sequence is 14 residues long. CDR1 and CDR2 from the germline V gene are MDHEN and SYDVKM. The junction had 8 bases not matched to a gene; V was cut back by 10 bases and J by 4 bases. The CDR3 here is CATTRTSGMYEQYF. The DNA for the CDR3 is TGTGCCACAACCCGGACTAGCGGGATGTACGAGCAGTACTTC.

The rearrangement joins TRBV4-1 to TRBJ1-2, with TRBD1 matching over 7 bases. From germline, CDR1 is MGHRA and CDR2 YSYEKL. This CDR3 has 15 residues. J gave up 8 bases and V 4 bases, and 13 bases lay outside the gene matches. The DNA of the CDR3 is TGCGCCAGCAGCCTCCGACAGGGTATATCGCAAGGCTACACCTTC. Protein product: CASSLRQGISQGYTF.

The rearrangement joins TRBV27 to TRBJ2-5, with a tentative D call TRBD1 (6 bases). The length of the CDR3 is 13 residues. The germline gives CDR1 MNHEY, CDR2 SMNVEV (reference sequence). V lost 5 bases and J 5 bases, leaving 12 bases between the germline ends. DNA of the CDR3: TGTGCCAGCAGTAGCAGGGGATTTGAGACCCAGTACTTC. It translates to CASSSRGFETQYF.

J is TRBJ2-3 and V is TRBV28; D gene ambiguous. The CDR3 has 15 amino acids. Deletions cut 1 base from V and 6 bases from J, with 14 bases between. Germline CDR1 reads MDHEN; CDR2 reads SYDVKM. CDR3 in amino acids: CASSLSLVFSDTQYF. Written as DNA, the CDR3 is TGTGCCAGCAGTTTATCCCTAGTTTTTTCGGATACGCAGTATTTT.

The chain couples TRBV5-8 to TRBJ1-6; D is uncertain. CDR1 and CDR2 (germline): SGHTS, YDEGEE. V was trimmed by 7 bases and J by 0 bases, leaving 8 bases between them. This CDR3 spans 14 amino acids. The CDR3 reads CASGESSYNSPLHF. The CDR3 region has the DNA TGTGCCAGCGGGGAGAGCTCCTATAATTCACCCCTCCACTTT.

The V gene is TRBV10-1, the J gene TRBJ1-1, with D maybe TRBD1 (6 bases). V was clipped by 7 bases and J by 2 bases, with 11 bases between them. The CDR3 loop spans 13 amino acids. The germline V gene encodes CDR1 WNHNN and CDR2 SYGVQD (reference sequence). This chain's CDR3 is CASKQGPNTEAFF. The CDR3 DNA is TGCGCCAGCAAACAGGGCCCTAACACTGAAGCTTTCTTT.

The table lists this clone with a few counts. The rearrangement uses TRBV30 and TRBJ2-1; D might be TRBD1 (6 bases). Trimming removed 4 bases at V and 14 bases at J, with 15 bases between. CDR1 GTSNPN and CDR2 SVGIG come from the germline V gene (reference sequence). CDR3 size: 11 residues. This chain's CDR3 is CAWIRSGVKFF. The CDR3 coding sequence is TGTGCCTGGATACGATCAGGGGTAAAGTTCTTC.

The chain links TRBV2 to TRBJ2-7; a possible D gene is TRBD2 (5 bases). V lost 6 bases to trimming and J lost 3 bases, with 12 bases between them. CDR1 is SNHLY, CDR2 FYNNEI, per germline. The length of the CDR3 is 13 residues. The CDR3 region has the DNA TGTGCCAGCAGCCTCGCCGGGAACTACGAGCAGTACGTC. Protein sequence: CASSLAGNYEQYV.

The chain has TRBV14 and TRBJ2-1; 9 bases are shared with TRBD2. Germline CDR1 SGHDN, CDR2 FVKESK. Unmatched junction bases numbered 8, after V lost 4 bases and J lost 4 bases. The CDR3 runs 16 residues. CDR3 coding DNA: TGTGCCAGCAGCCCTAGAGCGGGGGGATTTTACAATGAGCAGTTCTTC. This sequence encodes CASSPRAGGFYNEQFF.